The clone carrying this TCR beta chain has just a few counts. Its antigen is unknown. V was clipped by 5 bases and J by 5 bases, with 12 bases between them. Germline V CDR1 and CDR2: MNHEY, SMNVEV (reference sequence). This CDR3 spans 13 amino acids. Preparation of the TCRbeta library used unique molecular identifiers. TCRdb analysed the PCR reads with MiXCR anew, one entry per CDR3 protein. The sample lists 490,000 or so distinct CDR3 sequences, approximately 10% occurring once. This sample was included in a study of T-cell reconstitution after alpha-beta-depleted transplantation in children. Findings and caveats of the study: After transplant, high TCRbeta diversity at day 60 in some patients arose from surviving recipient T cells and thymic progenitors. In patients about two months after transplant, alpha-beta T cells reportedly arose from several hundred expanded graft clones. T cells produced anew were the main source of T-cell counts and diversity one year after transplant.

The sequence came from a child under 10 years old with inherited bone marrow failure, due to receive a stem cell transplant. The V gene is TRBV27, the J gene TRBJ1-1, with D uncertain. The sample here was PBMCs, taken before TCRalphabeta/CD19-depleted stem cell transplant. The CDR3 sequence is CASSATYRTEAFF. CDR3 nucleotides: TGTGCCAGCAGTGCAACATATCGGACTGAAGCTTTCTTT.